This T cell receptor beta chain was obtained from a study of technical replicates of blood from several donors. Clones were read by immunoSEQ multiplex PCR, and TCRdb kept only the in-frame ones, dropping some. The sample contains more than 65,000 clones, nearly 96% of which appear only once. Germline V gene sequence: CDR1 LNHDA, CDR2 SQIVND (reference sequence). The CDR3 spans 11 residues. Trimming shortened V by 6 bases and J by 6 bases, and 8 bases separated the two germline ends. The sequence came from a human donor in good health. The chain joins TRBV19 to TRBJ1-2; D possibly corresponds to TRBD1 (6 bases). The sequenced material came from T cells isolated from PBMCs. CDR3 DNA sequence: TGTGCCAGTAGGGGGGCGGATGGCTACACCTTC. Protein sequence: CASRGADGYTF.